This TCR beta chain was found in a study of blood T cell repertoires in COVID-19. Here immunoSEQ multiplex PCR was the method, and the copy in TCRdb shows in-frame clones only, minus some. This sample yields about 72,000 clones, of which about 80% are seen a single time; roughly 20% belongs to the top ten. Germline-derived CDR1 and CDR2 are SGHDT and YYEEEE. The CDR3 length is 13 residues. V lost 5 bases to trimming and J lost 2 bases, with 10 bases between them. This chain connects TRBV5-6 to TRBJ1-1, with D hard to call. The sequencing sample was made of peripheral blood. The source of this sequence is a human donor in a cohort sampled during active COVID-19. CDR3 nucleotide sequence: TGTGCCAGCAGACAATTACAAAACACTGAAGCTTTCTTT. Translation: CASRQLQNTEAFF. The full variable domain, in which reference TRBV5-6 and TRBJ1-1 provide the parts outside the CDR3, is DAGVTQSPTHLIKTRGQQVTLRCSPKSGHDTVSWYQQALGQGPQFIFQYYEEEERQRGNFPDRFSGHQFPNYSSELNVNALLLGDSALYLCASRQLQNTEAFFGQGTRLTVV.